This T cell receptor beta chain appears in the sequencing data of a study of PD-L1 blockade in urothelial cancer. Study information: Among blood samples, the median T cell count was some 140,000.

Some clones are missing from TCRdb's copy, which holds only in-frame ones; the method was immunoSEQ multiplex PCR. There are more than 55,000 clones in the sample; 70% to 90% occur only once, and roughly 2.9% lies in the top ten. Germline CDR1 and CDR2: SNHLY and FYNNEI. Trimming at V came to 7 bases and at J to 6 bases, leaving 8 bases not matched to a gene. There are 14 residues in the CDR3. The V gene is TRBV2, the J gene TRBJ1-5, with 8 bases matching TRBD1. This receptor was taken from a man aged 50 to 60 with urothelial cancer. The source was PBMCs, collected around atezolizumab (anti-PD-L1) treatment. CDR3 residues: CASTPTGELQPQHF. CDR3 DNA sequence: TGTGCCAGCACTCCGACAGGGGAACTTCAGCCCCAGCATTTT.